This entry lists 24 T cell receptor beta chains sequenced from one sample in a study of OX40 agonist ivuxolimab in advanced cancers. The method was immunoSEQ multiplex PCR; TCRdb's version includes in-frame clones alone and lacks a portion of them. This table holds about 34,000 clones, roughly 80% found once. Here the sequenced sample was CD4+ or CD8+ T cells sorted from blood, taken in a trial of the OX40 agonist ivuxolimab. Source of these receptors: an adult with an advanced solid tumor such as melanoma, head and neck, liver or kidney cancer.

V and J are TRBV9 and TRBJ2-1; 7 bases agree with TRBD1. After removal of 0 bases from V and 3 bases from J, the junction contained 3 bases not matched to a gene. The CDR3 spans 15 residues. CDR1 is SGDLS, CDR2 YYNGEE, per germline. In DNA form, the CDR3 reads TGTGCCAGCAGCGTAGTGGGGACAGACTACAATGAGCAGTTCTTC. Translation: CASSVVGTDYNEQFF.

This clone was counted once. This chain links TRBV7-2 with TRBJ2-1, with D possibly being TRBD2 (6 bases). CDR1 and CDR2 from the germline V gene are SGHTA and FQGNSA. This CDR3 spans 13 amino acids. Trimming left V 5 bases short and J 6 bases short, with 11 bases between. CDR3: CASSAGTLNEQFF. DNA for the CDR3: TGTGCCAGCAGCGCCGGGACTCTCAATGAGCAGTTCTTC.

On this clone: The sample carries other DNA sequences with the same CDR3. The V and J genes are TRBV25-1 and TRBJ1-6; tentatively, D is TRBD1 (5 bases). CDR1 and CDR2 from the germline V gene are MGHDK and SYGVNS. Deletions cut 5 bases from V and 7 bases from J, with 15 bases between. The CDR3 spans 15 residues. The CDR3 nucleotides read TGTGCCAGCAGTCCATCACGAGGGGCAAATTCACCCCTCCACTTT. Translated, it gives CASSPSRGANSPLHF.

This clone appeared a few times. The chain carries TRBV5-6 and TRBJ2-5; TRBD1 matches 7 bases. The J segment lost 5 bases and the V segment lost 2 bases, leaving 18 bases of the junction unmatched. This CDR3 comprises 18 residues. Germline lookup yields CDR1 SGHDT and CDR2 YYEEEE. CDR3 bases: TGTGCCAGCAGCTTAAGGAGGACAGGACCCAAACAGTGGGAGACCCAGTACTTC. This translates into CASSLRRTGPKQWETQYF.

The chain is built from TRBV6-4 and TRBJ1-1; D is unresolved. The ends were cut back, 4 bases at V and 1 base at J, with 7 bases in the middle. The CDR3 runs 13 residues. The germline CDR1 and CDR2 sequences are MRHNA and SNTAGT. Here the CDR3 reads CASSVEENTEAFF. The CDR3 nucleotides read TGTGCCAGCAGTGTGGAGGAGAACACTGAAGCTTTCTTT.

This sequence joins TRBV18 and TRBJ2-1, with 8 bases lining up with TRBD2. CDR1 is KGHSH, CDR2 LQKENI, per germline. The J segment lost 4 bases and the V segment lost 6 bases, leaving 14 bases of the junction unmatched. This CDR3 has 17 amino acids. CDR3 coding DNA: TGTGCCAGCTCCCCGGCGCCGGCGGGGGGCCTATACAATGAGCAGTTCTTC. Translated: CASSPAPAGGLYNEQFF.

The chain has TRBV5-6 and TRBJ1-2; a weak D match, TRBD1 (6 bases). The CDR3 is made up of 13 amino acids. The germline V and J ends were trimmed by 2 bases and 4 bases, with 9 bases remaining between them. The germline V gene has CDR1 SGHDT and CDR2 YYEEEE. CDR3 DNA sequence: TGTGCCAGCAGCTTAGACAGGCTCTATGGCTACACCTTC. It translates to CASSLDRLYGYTF. Together with reference TRBV5-6 and TRBJ1-2, the CDR3 gives the full variable domain: DAGVTQSPTHLIKTRGQQVTLRCSPKSGHDTVSWYQQALGQGPQFIFQYYEEEERQRGNFPDRFSGHQFPNYSSELNVNALLLGDSALYLCASSLDRLYGYTFGSGTRLTVV.

The rearrangement links TRBV5-1 to TRBJ2-7, with a possible D match to TRBD2 (7 bases). Trimming left V 4 bases short and J 3 bases short, with 14 bases between. The germline V gene has CDR1 SGHRS and CDR2 YFSETQ. The CDR3 loop spans 14 amino acids. The CDR3 loop is CASSGGGQSYEQYF. The CDR3 DNA is TGCGCCAGCAGCGGCGGGGGACAAAGCTACGAGCAGTACTTC.

This clone was observed once. The rearrangement joins TRBV4-3 to TRBJ2-2, with 7 positions matching TRBD2. Trimming cost V 0 bases and J 5 bases; bases outside gene matches: 12. Germline V CDR1 and CDR2: LGHNA, YSLEER. The CDR3 spans 18 residues. CDR3 DNA sequence: TGCGCCAGCAGCCAAGATCTTCGTGGGAGGGCCGGAACCGGGGAGCTGTTTTTT. Amino acids: CASSQDLRGRAGTGELFF.

The CDR3 loop is CSAMNTEAFF. The CDR3 DNA reads TGCAGTGCTATGAACACTGAAGCTTTCTTT. The chain employs TRBV20-1 and TRBJ1-1; D is uncertain. The V end was cut by 4 bases, the J end by 0 bases, with 0 bases between. Germline V lookup: CDR1 DFQATT, CDR2 SNEGSKA (reference sequence). This CDR3 region has 10 residues.

This clone has more than one count but fewer than ten. V gene TRBV30 combines with J gene TRBJ1-4; D gene unclear. V was shortened by 2 bases and J by 5 bases, with 6 bases between the two germline ends. There are 12 residues in the CDR3. Germline CDR1 is GTSNPN and CDR2 is SVGIG (reference sequence). CDR3 sequence (DNA): TGTGCCTGGAGTCCCCAGAATGAAAAACTGTTTTTT. This codes for CAWSPQNEKLFF.

The V call is TRBV27, the J call TRBJ2-1, with 7 bases aligning to TRBD2. J gave up 1 base and V 5 bases, and 11 bases lay outside the gene matches. There are 17 residues in the CDR3. The germline V gene has CDR1 MNHEY and CDR2 SMNVEV (reference sequence). CDR3 nucleotides: TGTGCCAGCAGTCCCTCATGGGGGAGGGCTTCCTACAATGAGCAGTTCTTC. As protein: CASSPSWGRASYNEQFF.

This clone occurred once. The chain joins TRBV4-3 to TRBJ2-3, with TRBD2 matching 9 bases. The CDR3 length is 14 residues. Germline values: CDR1 LGHNA, CDR2 YSLEER. Trimming took 3 bases from V and 13 from J; bases not matched to a gene: 11. The CDR3 is CASSQDPGLAPEYF. The CDR3 DNA sequence: TGCGCCAGCAGCCAGGACCCGGGACTAGCTCCCGAGTATTTT.

The V call is TRBV7-2, the J call TRBJ2-3, with a weak D call TRBD2 (5 bases). The CDR3 has 12 residues. Germline V gives CDR1 SGHTA, CDR2 FQGNSA. The V and J ends lost 6 bases and 6 bases respectively, with 10 bases between them. The CDR3 sequence: CASRRATDTQYF. The CDR3 DNA reads TGTGCCAGCAGGCGGGCGACCGATACGCAGTATTTT.

The rearrangement uses TRBV29-1 and TRBJ1-2, with D possibly being TRBD1 (6 bases). The CDR3 has 11 residues. The V gene lost 6 bases and the J gene lost 8 bases, with 13 bases spanning the gap. Germline V gene lookup returns CDR1 SQVTM and CDR2 ANQGSEA. The CDR3 spells CSVDPTGGYTF. DNA for the CDR3: TGCAGCGTGGACCCGACAGGAGGCTACACCTTC. Supplemented by reference TRBV29-1 and TRBJ1-2, the full variable domain reads SAVISQKPSRDICQRGTSLTIQCQVDSQVTMMFWYRQQPGQSLTLIATANQGSEATYESGFVIDKFPISRPNLTFSTLTVSNMSPEDSSIYLCSVDPTGGYTFGSGTRLTVV.

The chain recombines TRBV5-4 with TRBJ1-2; 7 nucleotides agree with TRBD1. The CDR3 totals 14 residues. CDR1 and CDR2 from the germline V gene are SGHNT and YYREEE (reference sequence). Trimming at V came to 7 bases and at J to 6 bases, leaving 12 bases not matched to a gene. CDR3 DNA: TGTGCCAGCGGCCAAGCGTACAGGGGAAATGGCTACACCTTC. It is translated as CASGQAYRGNGYTF.

The V call is TRBV6-1, the J call TRBJ1-1, with 7 bases fitting TRBD1. Germline V gives CDR1 MNHNS, CDR2 SASEGT. The CDR3 sequence is 13 residues long. Unmatched junction bases numbered 9, after V lost 4 bases and J lost 10 bases. This CDR3 reads CASSVDRVGSAFF. The CDR3 nucleotides read TGTGCCAGCAGTGTCGACAGGGTTGGATCAGCTTTCTTT.

Only a few counts were recorded for this clone. The V and J genes are TRBV9 and TRBJ1-3; D not resolved. With 1 base removed from V and 4 bases from J, the gap between germline ends came to 6 bases. The CDR3 spans 13 residues. The V gene's germline CDR1 is SGDLS and CDR2 YYNGEE. CDR3 protein: CASSVQKGNTIYF. The CDR3 bases are TGTGCCAGCAGCGTACAAAAGGGAAACACCATATATTTT. The whole variable domain, remainder taken from reference TRBV9 and TRBJ1-3, is DSGVTQTPKHLITATGQRVTLRCSPRSGDLSVYWYQQSLDQGLQFLIQYYNGEERAKGNILERFSAQQFPDLHSELNLSSLELGDSALYFCASSVQKGNTIYFGEGSWLTVV.

This clone has only a few counts. This chain uses TRBV15 with TRBJ2-5; D is possibly TRBD1 (5 bases). The germline CDR1 and CDR2 sequences are LNHNV and YYDKDF (reference sequence). The germline V and J ends were trimmed by 0 bases and 4 bases, with 12 bases remaining between them. This CDR3 spans 15 amino acids. CDR3 amino acids: CATSRDYQGGETQYF. The CDR3, as DNA: TGTGCCACCAGCAGAGATTATCAGGGCGGAGAGACCCAGTACTTC.

The rearrangement links TRBV15 to TRBJ1-2; 11 bases line up with TRBD1. The CDR3 is made up of 19 amino acids. CDR1 and CDR2 (germline): LNHNV, YYDKDF (reference sequence). With V trimmed by 4 bases and J by 2 bases, 15 bases remained unmatched. Here the CDR3 reads CATSTGQGAKLDTNYGYTF. The CDR3 DNA sequence: TGTGCCACCAGCACCGGACAGGGGGCCAAACTGGATACAAACTATGGCTACACCTTC.

The gene calls are TRBV18 and TRBJ2-1, with D unresolved. The germline gives CDR1 KGHSH, CDR2 LQKENI. Trimming shortened V by 0 bases and J by 3 bases, and 12 bases separated the two germline ends. The CDR3 covers 16 residues. CDR3 DNA: TGTGCCAGCTCACCACCCCAAGCTGGCTACTACAATGAGCAGTTCTTC. As protein: CASSPPQAGYYNEQFF.

This clone turned up a few times. The rearrangement joins TRBV6-1 to TRBJ2-1; a possible D gene is TRBD1 (6 bases). V was clipped by 2 bases and J by 0 bases, with 11 bases between them. The germline CDR1 and CDR2 sequences are MNHNS and SASEGT. CDR3 length: 16 residues. The CDR3 is CASSESQQGSYNEQFF. For the CDR3, the DNA is TGTGCCAGCAGTGAATCCCAACAGGGCTCCTACAATGAGCAGTTCTTC.

The rearrangement uses TRBV28 and TRBJ1-1; TRBD1 matches at 7 bases. CDR1 and CDR2 (germline): MDHEN, SYDVKM. V gave up 3 bases and J gave up 4 bases; unmatched junction bases: 2. This CDR3 region has 13 residues. CDR3 region: CASSLAGGTEAFF. The CDR3 nucleotides read TGTGCCAGCAGTTTGGCAGGGGGCACTGAAGCTTTCTTT.

The rearrangement uses TRBV18 and TRBJ1-3; D may be TRBD1 (5 bases). Trimming left V 3 bases short and J 0 bases short, with 12 bases between. The CDR3 runs 16 residues. Germline V gives CDR1 KGHSH, CDR2 LQKENI. The CDR3, as DNA: TGTGCCAGCTCACCGGACACGACGGACTCTGGAAACACCATATATTTT. Encoded protein: CASSPDTTDSGNTIYF.